This T cell receptor (beta chain) was captured by sequencing in a study of blood T cell repertoires in COVID-19. As for the study in general: The analysed material was cDNA or gDNA that came from T cells, B-cell-depleted T cells, or PBMCs.

Sequenced by immunoSEQ multiplex PCR; TCRdb stores in-frame clones only, minus some. The sample holds 200,000 to 250,000 clones, about 90% seen once. The germline CDR1 and CDR2 sequences are MGHDK and SYGVNS. The CDR3 loop spans 14 amino acids. The J segment lost 5 bases and the V segment lost 5 bases, leaving 7 bases of the junction unmatched. This clone was seen a single time. The source is a man aged 18 to 30 with active or convalescent COVID-19. The sequencing input was peripheral blood. The genes are TRBV25-1 and TRBJ2-7; 9 nucleotides align to TRBD2. CDR3 coding DNA: TGTGCCAGCAGTTCTTTCGCGGGAGGGCACGAGCAGTACTTC. This gives the protein CASSSFAGGHEQYF.